This is a list of T cell receptor beta chains from one sample in a study of technical replicates of blood from several donors. Assay: immunoSEQ multiplex PCR; the TCRdb copy retains only in-frame clones and omits some. Of about 93,000 clones in the sample, about 95% were seen once. What was sequenced was T cells isolated from PBMCs. Source of these receptors: a human donor in good health. The CDR3 runs from the conserved cysteine through the conserved F or W. The order of the fields is V gene, clone size, CDR3 protein. Some rows mark clone size as missing; the rest say once, few, many or name a class of expanded clone.

TRBV7-2 - CASALVEGGYSPLHF
TRBV18 - CASSPNSQETQYF
TRBV5-1 - CASSRPQRTVGSDTQYF
TRBV18 once CASSPERNTEAFF
TRBV5-1 - CASSLRLGLAGATTFYEQYF
TRBV27 - CASSLGGATYEQYF
TRBV27 - CASRSSGRTLSSYEQYF
TRBV10-2 - CASSGVQANEKLFF
TRBV2 - CASQGTKRSSYEQYF
TRBV30 few CAWSDGRGDTEAFF
TRBV5-1 - CASSPLRQANYGYTF
TRBV11-2 - CASSRTGRARLNTEAFF
TRBV6-5 - CASSDRTGPYNEQFF
TRBV29-1 - CSDRASRGDGYTF
TRBV21-1 - CASSNPGTTKTQYF
TRBV28 - CASSSAGGEGTEAFF
TRBV6-5 - CASSYSEGLGGYEQYF
TRBV20-1 - CSAGGWPQHF
TRBV6-5 - CASRGTGGLEKLFF
TRBV11-2 - CASSSTTVASYNEQFF
TRBV27 - CASSLDRSSYEQYF
TRBV4-1 - CASSQKGAGTDTQYF
TRBV5-1 once CASSPEYQETQYF
TRBV6-9 - CASNFPRKAEAFF
TRBV2 - CASSEVWAVETGANVLTF
TRBV19 - CASSETTLAGGPNEQFF
TRBV7-2 - CASSLGEFDTDTQYF
TRBV19 - CASSIRGRDYGYTF
TRBV5-1 - CASREDSSTGELFF
TRBV7-3 - CASSLDRAYEQYF
TRBV28 - CASSLSDISEAFF
TRBV6-5 once CASARGGPNQPQHF
TRBV7-3 - CASSSGTGGSNTQYF
TRBV9 - CASSVGLTGYEQFF
TRBV2 - CASSGPGQSSYEQYF
TRBV6-5 once CASSFLGGGTDTQYF
TRBV4-1 once CASSQATGNQPQHF
TRBV7-3 - CASSAGSTDTQYF
TRBV4-1 - CASGASATSTQYF
TRBV11-2 - CASRQLAGITDTQYF
TRBV5-1 once CASSLSRTVSSYNEQFF
TRBV7-6 few CASTPVRAGNEQFF
TRBV9 - CASSLGQGRVYEQYF
TRBV27 - CASRPDRVGGYTF
TRBV6-5 - CASSYSLGQGGGYTF
TRBV30 - CAWSVRTGGPYTF